One sample yielded the 25 T cell receptor beta chains listed below, sequenced in a study of graft-versus-host responses after intestinal transplantation (dated by TCRdb to the early 2020s). The library was produced with the immunoSEQ multiplex PCR assay. TCRdb carries this immuneACCESS record with in-frame sequences only. Its versions omit some clonotypes, under half of them owing to an unresolved V gene in the studies checked, with the rest unexplained. For this sample the table gives about 50,000 clones, of which 92% were detected only once. Of the sample, about 2.6% is held by the ten largest clones. No antigen has been assigned to these receptors. The time point label, read with the paper, signifies: cells obtained before transplantation from donor or recipient. Sequencing used unstimulated CD4+ T cells sorted from spleen or lymph node cells, obtained before transplant. Every receptor here comes from a human donor who was the organ donor for an intestinal transplant.

The chain is built from TRBV18 and TRBJ2-6; D not resolved. V lost 1 base and J lost 4, with 11 bases in between. The CDR3 loop spans 16 amino acids. Germline-derived CDR1 and CDR2 are KGHSH and LQKENI. The CDR3 loop reads CASSPRSQTGANVLTF. Written as DNA, the CDR3 is TGTGCCAGCTCACCACGGTCTCAGACCGGGGCCAACGTCCTGACTTTC.

V and J are TRBV5-1 and TRBJ2-1; TRBD1 aligns across 7 bases. Looked up from germline, CDR1 is SGHRS and CDR2 is YFSETQ. The CDR3 runs 14 residues. Germline trimming cut 3 bases from V and 16 bases from J; bases unmatched to any gene: 16. CDR3 sequence: CASSSYSPGTEFFF. Here the CDR3 DNA reads TGCGCCAGCAGCTCCTACTCGCCCGGGACAGAGTTTTTCTTC. The variable domain in full, completed from reference TRBV5-1 and TRBJ2-1, reads KAGVTQTPRYLIKTRGQQVTLSCSPISGHRSVSWYQQTPGQGLQFLFEYFSETQRNKGNFPGRFSGRQFSNSRSEMNVSTLELGDSALYLCASSSYSPGTEFFFGPGTRLTVL.

This chain uses TRBV4-2 with TRBJ2-1, with 11 bases aligning to TRBD2. The ends lost 5 bases at V and 2 bases at J; junction bases unmatched: 2. The CDR3 contains 15 residues. Germline V gene lookup returns CDR1 LGHNA and CDR2 YNFKEQ. CDR3 amino acids: CASSTSGRAYNEQFF. Here the CDR3 DNA reads TGTGCCAGCAGCACTAGCGGGAGAGCCTACAATGAGCAGTTCTTC.

The chain links TRBV18 to TRBJ2-7; 8 bases map to TRBD1. CDR3 length: 15 amino acids. CDR1 and CDR2 from the germline V gene are KGHSH and LQKENI. Trimming at V came to 2 bases and at J to 2 bases, leaving 5 bases not matched to a gene. In DNA form, the CDR3 reads TGTGCCAGCTCACCAACCGGGACAGGTCCCTACGAGCAGTACTTC. It is translated as CASSPTGTGPYEQYF.

The chain recombines TRBV5-1 with TRBJ1-2, with 8 bases identical to TRBD1. After removal of 4 bases from V and 7 bases from J, the junction contained 3 bases not matched to a gene. In germline, CDR1 is SGHRS, CDR2 YFSETQ. The CDR3 is 12 amino acids. The CDR3 nucleotides read TGCGCCAGCAGCCTGGACAGGGTTGGCTACACCTTC. Amino acids: CASSLDRVGYTF.

The V call is TRBV5-5, the J call TRBJ2-7; 14 nucleotides match TRBD2. Germline assignment: CDR1 SGHKS and CDR2 YYEKEE (reference sequence). Trimming removed 2 bases from V and 5 bases from J; junction bases left unmatched: 3. The CDR3 has 15 amino acids. This CDR3 is CASSLPGLAGDEQYF. CDR3 nucleotide sequence: TGTGCCAGCAGCTTACCGGGACTAGCGGGAGACGAGCAGTACTTC.

This chain joins TRBV7-2 and TRBJ2-3, with a tentative D call TRBD2 (6 bases). V was trimmed by 3 bases and J by 2 bases, leaving 12 bases between them. This CDR3 is built from 15 residues. From germline, CDR1 is SGHTA and CDR2 FQGNSA. The CDR3 sequence is CASSFGGAYTDTQYF. CDR3 nucleotide sequence: TGTGCCAGCAGCTTCGGGGGAGCCTACACAGATACGCAGTATTTT.

This clone has only one observation. The chain combines TRBV4-3 with TRBJ2-5; 9 bases are a match to TRBD2. This CDR3 is 16 amino acids long. Germline V gene data show CDR1 as LGHNA and CDR2 as YSLEER. V trimming: 4 bases; J trimming: 1 base; junction bases outside the gene matches: 7. The CDR3 DNA is TGCGCCAGCAGCCGCAGTCTAGCGGGAATCCAAGAGACCCAGTACTTC. Residues: CASSRSLAGIQETQYF.

Concerning this clone itself: An end of the junction does not agree with germline; a read error may underlie this. The DNA for the CDR3 is TGCGCCAGCAGCTACCGACGGACTAGCGAGGGCACAAATACGCAGTATTTT. This gives the protein CASSYRRTSEGTNTQYF. This sequence joins TRBV4-1 and TRBJ2-3, with TRBD2 matching 9 bases. The germline V gene encodes CDR1 MGHRA and CDR2 YSYEKL. The CDR3 spans 17 residues.

This clone was found a few times. The V gene is TRBV6-5, the J gene TRBJ1-1; 8 bases align to TRBD1. The CDR3 has 13 residues. V was clipped by 2 bases and J by 4 bases; unmatched bases: 0. Germline CDR1 MNHEY, CDR2 SVGAGI. CDR3 protein: CASSYDRGTEAFF. In nucleotides, the CDR3 is TGTGCCAGCAGTTACGACAGGGGCACTGAAGCTTTCTTT.

V gene TRBV27 combines with J gene TRBJ2-7; 7 nucleotides agree with TRBD2. This CDR3 has 13 amino acids. The V gene end was trimmed by 7 bases and the J gene end by 2 bases; junction bases not matched to a gene: 5. Germline V gene sequence: CDR1 MNHEY, CDR2 SMNVEV (reference sequence). CDR3 loop: CASNRAGPYEQYF. The DNA of the CDR3 is TGTGCCAGCAACCGAGCGGGACCCTACGAGCAGTACTTC.

This chain connects TRBV18 to TRBJ2-5; 10 nucleotides line up with TRBD2. The DNA matches TRBJ2-7 better at its end, which makes the J call doubtful. Looked up from germline, CDR1 is KGHSH and CDR2 is LQKENI. This CDR3 contains 16 residues. CDR3 loop: CASSPLASGSSYEQYF. The DNA for the CDR3 is TGTGCCAGCTCACCGTTGGCTAGCGGGAGCTCCTACGAGCAGTACTTC.

The chain combines TRBV7-9 with TRBJ1-2; D remains ambiguous. This CDR3 has 14 residues. CDR1 SEHNR and CDR2 FQNEAQ come from the germline V gene (reference sequence). The V end lost 0 bases, the J end lost 3 bases, and 8 bases lay between the germline ends. In DNA form, the CDR3 reads TGTGCCAGCAGCTTAGCGTCGGCAGACTATGGCTACACCTTC. Its translation is CASSLASADYGYTF.

The chain has TRBV27 and TRBJ2-7; D gene ambiguous. The germline V gene encodes CDR1 MNHEY and CDR2 SMNVEV (reference sequence). The CDR3 loop spans 15 amino acids. V was clipped by 5 bases and J by 5 bases, with 19 bases between them. CDR3 sequence reads: CASSLTRGVFNEQYF. The CDR3 DNA follows: TGTGCCAGCAGTCTTACCCGTGGAGTTTTCAACGAGCAGTACTTC.

Concerning this clone itself: Compared with germline, one end of the junction differs, possibly owing to a read error. The chain's CDR3 is CASSLVLGDTQYF. CDR3 bases: TGTGCTAGCAGCTTAGTCCTCGGGGATACGCAGTATTTT. The chain joins TRBV7-7 to TRBJ2-3; no definite D call. The CDR3 runs 13 residues. Germline-derived CDR1 and CDR2 are SSHAT and FNYEAQ (reference sequence). The full variable domain, in which reference TRBV7-7 and TRBJ2-3 provide the parts outside the CDR3, is GAGVSQSPRYKVTKRGQDVTLRCDPISSHATLYWYQQALGQGPEFLTYFNYEAQPDKSGLPSDRFSAERPEGSISTLTIQRTEQRDSAMYRCASSLVLGDTQYFGPGTRLTVL.

The J gene is TRBJ2-3, the V gene TRBV7-2; the match to TRBD2 covers 13 bases. The junction had 6 bases not matched to a gene; V was cut back by 1 base and J by 8 bases. The CDR3 contains 16 residues. Germline assignment: CDR1 SGHTA and CDR2 FQGNSA. For the CDR3, the DNA is TGTGCCAGCAGCTTAGAAAGACTAGCGGGAGGAGGTACGCAGTATTTT. It yields the protein CASSLERLAGGGTQYF.

This chain joins TRBV28 and TRBJ1-4; the match to TRBD1 covers 7 bases. With 6 bases clipped from V and 5 bases from J, the junction kept 3 bases outside the gene matches. CDR1 and CDR2 from the germline V gene are MDHEN and SYDVKM. The CDR3 consists of 13 residues. CDR3 region: CASRNRGNEKLFF. CDR3 in DNA: TGTGCCAGCAGGAACAGGGGAAATGAAAAACTGTTTTTT.

About this clone itself: Other nucleotide sequences in the sample specify the same CDR3. The chain has TRBV28 and TRBJ2-2; D tentatively reads TRBD1 or TRBD2 (5 bases each). Germline lookup yields CDR1 MDHEN and CDR2 SYDVKM. V lost 6 bases to trimming and J lost 1 base, with 9 bases between them. This CDR3 has 14 residues. CDR3 bases: TGTGCCAGCAGCCGGGGACGGAACACCGGGGAGCTGTTTTTT. Translated: CASSRGRNTGELFF.

J is TRBJ2-3 and V is TRBV7-2, with 10 bases aligning to TRBD2. CDR3 length: 15 residues. Germline trimming cut 6 bases from V and 3 bases from J; bases unmatched to any gene: 6. Germline-derived CDR1 and CDR2 are SGHTA and FQGNSA. The CDR3 is CASSSSGRGTDTQYF. CDR3 coding DNA: TGTGCCAGCAGTTCTAGCGGGAGAGGGACAGATACGCAGTATTTT. Full variable domain (remainder filled in from reference TRBV7-2 and TRBJ2-3): GAGVSQSPSNKVTEKGKDVELRCDPISGHTALYWYRQSLGQGLEFLIYFQGNSAPDKSGLPSDRFSAERTGGSVSTLTIQRTQQEDSAVYLCASSSSGRGTDTQYFGPGTRLTVL.

The V gene is TRBV29-1, the J gene TRBJ2-2, with D possibly matching TRBD2 (5 bases). The CDR3 length is 13 residues. Germline CDR1 is SQVTM and CDR2 is ANQGSEA. The V end lost 5 bases, the J end lost 0 bases, and 7 bases lay between the germline ends. CDR3 residues: CSVRGTNTGELFF. In DNA, the CDR3 is TGCAGCGTTCGAGGGACGAACACCGGGGAGCTGTTTTTT.

The rearrangement links TRBV6-5 to TRBJ2-7; 8 bases agree with TRBD2. The CDR3 consists of 15 residues. Germline V gives CDR1 MNHEY, CDR2 SVGAGI. V shed 1 base and J 4 bases; nucleotides not matched to a gene: 6. In nucleotides, the CDR3 is TGTGCCAGCAGTTACTACCGGGAGGGCCTATACGAGCAGTACTTC. It is translated as CASSYYREGLYEQYF.

The gene calls are TRBV29-1 and TRBJ2-2; D is possibly TRBD2 (5 bases). This CDR3 has 13 amino acids. Germline V gene sequence: CDR1 SQVTM, CDR2 ANQGSEA. Between the trimmed V and J ends, which lost 4 bases and 6 bases, there was a span of 12 bases. This CDR3 reads CSVVRAGAGELFF. The CDR3 DNA sequence: TGCAGCGTTGTTAGGGCGGGTGCCGGGGAGCTGTTTTTT.

The chain joins TRBV4-2 to TRBJ1-4, with 9 positions matching TRBD1. The CDR3 extends over 15 amino acids. Germline assignment: CDR1 LGHNA and CDR2 YNFKEQ. V dropped 1 base and J dropped 5; count of bases not matched to a gene: 2. This CDR3 is CASSQGQGENEKLFF. The CDR3 DNA reads TGTGCCAGCAGCCAAGGACAGGGGGAAAATGAAAAACTGTTTTTT.

The table lists this clone with a few counts. V usage is TRBV6-5 and J usage is TRBJ2-7, with 8 bases fitting TRBD2. This CDR3 contains 15 residues. V shed 0 bases and J 6 bases; nucleotides not matched to a gene: 7. In germline, CDR1 is MNHEY, CDR2 SVGAGI. The chain's CDR3 is CASSYSFSGILEQYF. In DNA form, the CDR3 reads TGTGCCAGCAGTTACTCATTTAGCGGGATTCTCGAGCAGTACTTC.

This chain connects TRBV6-1 to TRBJ2-3; the match to TRBD1 covers 7 bases. CDR3 length equals 15 residues. Trimming at V came to 6 bases and at J to 3 bases, leaving 9 bases not matched to a gene. Per the germline V gene, CDR1 is MNHNS and CDR2 is SASEGT. Here the CDR3 DNA reads TGTGCCAGCAGGGCAAACAGGGGTAGGACAGATACGCAGTATTTT. Residues: CASRANRGRTDTQYF.